This entry lists 14 T cell receptor beta chains sequenced from one sample in a study of cytomegalovirus exposure and HLA in healthy donors. The method was immunoSEQ multiplex PCR; TCRdb's version includes in-frame clones alone and lacks a portion of them. The sample lists 50,000 or so clones; around 94% were seen once. The sample comprised PBMCs. The receptor source for this set is a man younger than 35 in good health and CMV-seronegative.

This chain joins TRBV10-1 and TRBJ1-1; D uncertain. V gave up 4 bases and J gave up 1 base, with 7 bases separating them. The length of the CDR3 is 13 residues. The germline CDR1 and CDR2 sequences are WNHNN and SYGVQD (reference sequence). CDR3 residues: CASSAQKNTEAFF. The DNA for the CDR3 is TGCGCCAGCAGTGCACAGAAGAACACTGAAGCTTTCTTT.

The chain has TRBV9 and TRBJ2-7, with TRBD2 identical over 14 bases. Germline assignment: CDR1 SGDLS and CDR2 YYNGEE. The CDR3 loop spans 16 amino acids. Germline trimming cut 0 bases from V and 6 bases from J; bases unmatched to any gene: 5. The CDR3 loop reads CASSVDPGLAGVEQYF. The CDR3 nucleotides read TGTGCCAGCAGCGTAGATCCGGGACTAGCGGGAGTCGAGCAGTACTTC.

This chain connects TRBV5-4 to TRBJ2-3; 7 nucleotides align to TRBD1. Germline V gives CDR1 SGHNT, CDR2 YYREEE (reference sequence). Trimming removed 1 base from V and 0 bases from J; junction bases left unmatched: 11. The CDR3 has 18 amino acids. For the CDR3, the DNA is TGTGCCAGCAGCTTGTTGGGGATAAGGGGGCTTAGCACAGATACGCAGTATTTT. This codes for CASSLLGIRGLSTDTQYF.

The chain's CDR3 is CAWSLQGKGEKLFF. The CDR3 nucleotides read TGTGCCTGGAGTCTACAGGGGAAGGGGGAAAAACTGTTTTTT. This rearrangement joins TRBV30 to TRBJ1-4; TRBD1 matches 7 bases. The germline CDR1 and CDR2 sequences are GTSNPN and SVGIG (reference sequence). This CDR3 has 14 amino acids. V shed 2 bases, J shed 8 bases, and the junction held 8 bases outside the gene matches.

The rearrangement links TRBV27 to TRBJ2-1; 14 bases line up with TRBD2. This CDR3 spans 18 amino acids. Germline V gives CDR1 MNHEY, CDR2 SMNVEV (reference sequence). V lost 6 bases to trimming and J lost 2 bases; unmatched junction nucleotides: 9. The DNA of the CDR3 is TGTGCCAGCAGCGACGGGACTAGCGGGAGTTCCCCCTACAATGAGCAGTTCTTC. Translated: CASSDGTSGSSPYNEQFF.

The gene calls are TRBV29-1 and TRBJ1-5, with D tentatively TRBD1 (6 bases). The CDR3 is 14 amino acids. The V end was cut by 4 bases, the J end by 4 bases, with 14 bases between. CDR1 and CDR2 from the germline V gene are SQVTM and ANQGSEA. The CDR3 DNA follows: TGCAGCGTTGTCTTACAGGGTGTTAATCAGCCCCAGCATTTT. This sequence encodes CSVVLQGVNQPQHF.

This clone was observed once. The chain couples TRBV5-1 to TRBJ1-4; D is unresolved. The CDR3 length is 13 residues. Germline assignment: CDR1 SGHRS and CDR2 YFSETQ. Trimming took 0 bases from V and 3 from J, leaving 3 bases between them. CDR3 sequence reads: CASSLGPNEKLFF. The CDR3 DNA is TGCGCCAGCAGCTTGGGGCCTAATGAAAAACTGTTTTTT.

This clone was observed a single time. The CDR3 loop reads CASSFNRGPGELFF. CDR3 nucleotide sequence: TGTGCCAGCAGTTTTAACAGGGGACCCGGGGAGCTGTTTTTT. The chain uses TRBV6-5 and TRBJ2-2, with TRBD1 identical over 7 bases. Germline V lookup: CDR1 MNHEY, CDR2 SVGAGI. The CDR3 is 14 residues long. J gave up 6 bases and V 4 bases, and 5 bases lay outside the gene matches.

This clone is a singleton in its sample. The chain is built from TRBV19 and TRBJ2-3, with 8 bases matching TRBD2. The germline gives CDR1 LNHDA, CDR2 SQIVND (reference sequence). The ends lost 6 bases at V and 0 bases at J; junction bases unmatched: 5. The length of the CDR3 is 15 residues. Here the CDR3 DNA reads TGTGCCAGTAGCCTCCTAGCGGGTAGCACAGATACGCAGTATTTT. Its translation is CASSLLAGSTDTQYF.

The rearrangement uses TRBV5-1 and TRBJ2-1, with 10 bases aligning to TRBD1. Germline CDR1 reads SGHRS; CDR2 reads YFSETQ. V gave up 4 bases and J gave up 3 bases; unmatched junction bases: 1. This CDR3 comprises 14 residues. The CDR3 protein is CASSRDRGYNEQFF. In DNA form, the CDR3 reads TGCGCCAGCAGCAGGGACAGGGGCTACAATGAGCAGTTCTTC.

This chain uses TRBV7-9 with TRBJ2-7; no clear D gene. From germline, CDR1 is SEHNR and CDR2 FQNEAQ (reference sequence). V dropped 0 bases and J dropped 6 bases, with 6 bases sitting between them. The CDR3 loop spans 12 amino acids. This CDR3 is CASSLAWSEQYF. Written as DNA, the CDR3 is TGTGCCAGCAGCTTAGCCTGGAGCGAGCAGTACTTC.

V and J are TRBV28 and TRBJ2-1; 14 bases agree with TRBD2. The CDR3 is 16 amino acids. J lost 9 bases, V lost 4 bases, and 8 bases had no gene match. Germline CDR1 and CDR2: MDHEN and SYDVKM. The DNA of the CDR3 is TGTGCCAGCAGTTCGGGACTAGCGGGAGTTTTAATTGAGCAGTTCTTC. Its translation: CASSSGLAGVLIEQFF.

The chain uses TRBV30 and TRBJ1-4; TRBD1 might be the D (6 bases). The germline V and J ends were trimmed by 3 bases and 4 bases, with 18 bases remaining between them. The CDR3 loop spans 16 amino acids. Germline CDR1 GTSNPN, CDR2 SVGIG (reference sequence). The CDR3 DNA reads TGTGCCTGGAGGTACAGGACAGTCAGAGTTAATGAAAAACTGTTTTTT. Translated, it gives CAWRYRTVRVNEKLFF.

The chain couples TRBV19 to TRBJ2-1; 11 nucleotides match TRBD1. CDR1 is LNHDA, CDR2 SQIVND, per germline (reference sequence). CDR3 length: 15 amino acids. Trimming removed 9 bases from V and 6 bases from J; junction bases left unmatched: 10. The CDR3: CASLRTGTGGNEQFF. CDR3 nucleotides: TGTGCCAGCCTCAGGACCGGGACAGGGGGCAATGAGCAGTTCTTC.